This is a list of T cell receptor beta chains from one sample in a study of blood T cell repertoires in COVID-19. The assay was immunoSEQ multiplex PCR, and TCRdb's table has in-frame clones only and misses some. The table includes some 300,000 clones, 85% to 90% detected once. Sequenced sample: peripheral blood. These TCRs come from a woman in her forties or fifties with COVID-19, enrolled during active disease. CDR3s include the opening cysteine and the closing phenylalanine or tryptophan. The D gene is left open where the match is weak. A row's size may be missing; if present it is once, few, many or a size class.

v_gene: TRBV7-2; d_gene: NA; abundance: once; j_gene: TRBJ2-5; CDR3aa: CASSPSGAPETQYF; CDR3nt: TGTGCCAGCAGCCCATCGGGAGCCCCAGAGACCCAGTACTTC
v_gene: TRBV11-2; d_gene: NA; abundance: NA; j_gene: TRBJ1-1; CDR3aa: CASSPERLRTEAFF; CDR3nt: TGTGCCAGCAGCCCCGAGCGGCTGAGGACTGAAGCTTTCTTT
v_gene: TRBV2; d_gene: TRBD1; abundance: once; j_gene: TRBJ1-4; CDR3aa: CASSPTGGLGEKLFF; CDR3nt: TGTGCCAGCAGTCCAACAGGGGGCCTGGGCGAAAAACTGTTTTTT
v_gene: TRBV12-3/TRBV12-4; d_gene: NA; abundance: NA; j_gene: TRBJ1-5; CDR3aa: CASSLTDNQPQHF; CDR3nt: TGTGCCAGCAGTTTGACAGATAATCAGCCCCAGCATTTT
v_gene: TRBV18; d_gene: TRBD1; abundance: NA; j_gene: TRBJ2-5; CDR3aa: CASSRQGGEETQYF; CDR3nt: TGTGCCAGCTCACGACAGGGGGGGGAAGAGACCCAGTACTTC
v_gene: TRBV27; d_gene: TRBD1; abundance: NA; j_gene: TRBJ2-7; CDR3aa: CASSWDRGGYEQYF; CDR3nt: TGTGCCAGCAGTTGGGACAGGGGAGGCTACGAGCAGTACTTC
v_gene: TRBV29-1; d_gene: NA; abundance: NA; j_gene: TRBJ2-5; CDR3aa: CSAHTAAQETQYF; CDR3nt: TGCAGCGCCCATACAGCCGCTCAAGAGACCCAGTACTTC
v_gene: TRBV7-9; d_gene: NA; abundance: NA; j_gene: TRBJ1-5; CDR3aa: CASSPGGSRNQPQHF; CDR3nt: TGTGCCAGCAGCCCTGGAGGCAGCCGGAATCAGCCCCAGCATTTT
v_gene: TRBV24-1; d_gene: NA; abundance: NA; j_gene: TRBJ1-1; CDR3aa: CATSDGGLGVKAEAFF; CDR3nt: TGTGCCACCAGTGATGGGGGGTTGGGTGTTAAAGCTGAAGCTTTCTTT
v_gene: TRBV11-3; d_gene: TRBD1; abundance: once; j_gene: TRBJ1-2; CDR3aa: CASSSLQGAHGYTF; CDR3nt: TGTGCCAGCAGCTCGCTACAGGGGGCGCATGGCTACACCTTC
v_gene: TRBV2; d_gene: TRBD2; abundance: NA; j_gene: TRBJ2-7; CDR3aa: CATRVALASTYEQYF; CDR3nt: TGTGCCACCCGAGTGGCACTAGCGTCGACCTACGAGCAGTACTTC
v_gene: TRBV6-1; d_gene: NA; abundance: NA; j_gene: TRBJ1-2; CDR3aa: CASSEGAGNYGYTF; CDR3nt: TGTGCCAGCAGTGAAGGAGCAGGGAACTATGGCTACACCTTC
v_gene: TRBV7-8; d_gene: TRBD1; abundance: NA; j_gene: TRBJ1-1; CDR3aa: CASSFVPGQGNTEAFF; CDR3nt: TGTGCCAGCAGCTTCGTCCCGGGACAGGGGAACACTGAAGCTTTCTTT
v_gene: TRBV12-3/TRBV12-4; d_gene: NA; abundance: NA; j_gene: TRBJ2-7; CDR3aa: CASSPLRAYEQYF; CDR3nt: TGTGCCAGCAGCCCCCTGCGGGCCTACGAGCAGTACTTC
v_gene: TRBV19; d_gene: TRBD1; abundance: once; j_gene: TRBJ1-1; CDR3aa: CASSITGDSLDTEAFF; CDR3nt: TGTGCCAGTAGTATCACTGGGGACAGCTTGGACACTGAAGCTTTCTTT
v_gene: TRBV2; d_gene: TRBD2; abundance: once; j_gene: TRBJ2-1; CDR3aa: CATEPGLAGDEQFF; CDR3nt: TGTGCCACGGAACCGGGACTAGCGGGAGATGAGCAGTTCTTC
v_gene: TRBV7-8; d_gene: TRBD2; abundance: NA; j_gene: TRBJ2-2; CDR3aa: CASSFRLAGGPLDTGELFF; CDR3nt: TGTGCCAGCAGCTTTCGACTAGCGGGAGGGCCACTAGACACCGGGGAGCTGTTTTTT
v_gene: TRBV11-3; d_gene: TRBD1; abundance: NA; j_gene: TRBJ1-1; CDR3aa: CASGQGATEAFF; CDR3nt: TGTGCCAGCGGACAGGGGGCTACTGAAGCTTTCTTT
v_gene: TRBV3-1/TRBV3-2; d_gene: TRBD1; abundance: NA; j_gene: TRBJ2-2; CDR3aa: CASSPWTGANTGELFF; CDR3nt: TGTGCCAGCAGCCCCTGGACAGGAGCGAACACCGGGGAGCTGTTTTTT
v_gene: TRBV5-1; d_gene: NA; abundance: NA; j_gene: TRBJ2-4; CDR3aa: CASSLSQTNIQYF; CDR3nt: TGCGCCAGCAGCTTGTCACAGACCAACATTCAGTACTTC
v_gene: TRBV30; d_gene: TRBD1; abundance: NA; j_gene: TRBJ2-7; CDR3aa: CAWSGDRYEQYF; CDR3nt: TGTGCCTGGAGTGGGGACAGGTACGAGCAGTACTTC
v_gene: TRBV6-5; d_gene: NA; abundance: NA; j_gene: TRBJ1-1; CDR3aa: CASSPQGGTEAFF; CDR3nt: TGTGCCAGCAGTCCCCAGGGTGGCACTGAAGCTTTCTTT
v_gene: TRBV18; d_gene: TRBD2; abundance: NA; j_gene: TRBJ2-7; CDR3aa: CASSPRAKSGSVGEQYF; CDR3nt: TGTGCCAGCTCACCGCGAGCGAAGAGCGGGAGTGTTGGTGAGCAGTACTTC
v_gene: TRBV2; d_gene: TRBD1; abundance: NA; j_gene: TRBJ1-2; CDR3aa: CASRFFGTGNNYGYTF; CDR3nt: TGTGCCAGCAGATTCTTTGGGACAGGGAATAACTATGGCTACACCTTC
v_gene: TRBV10-3; d_gene: TRBD1; abundance: NA; j_gene: TRBJ2-7; CDR3aa: CAISELTTQGADEQYF; CDR3nt: TGTGCCATCAGTGAGTTGACTACACAGGGGGCTGACGAGCAGTACTTC
v_gene: TRBV4-2; d_gene: NA; abundance: NA; j_gene: TRBJ2-7; CDR3aa: CASSPFLSIQAGQGAEVYEQYF; CDR3nt: TGTGCCAGCAGCCCATTCTTGTCAATCCAGGCGGGGCAGGGCGCGGAGGTCTACGAGCAGTACTTC
v_gene: TRBV6-5; d_gene: TRBD1; abundance: NA; j_gene: TRBJ2-7; CDR3aa: CASSFPGTGTEQYF; CDR3nt: TGTGCCAGCAGTTTCCCCGGGACAGGGACCGAGCAGTACTTC
v_gene: TRBV5-1; d_gene: NA; abundance: NA; j_gene: TRBJ2-5; CDR3aa: CASSYNHGVETQYF; CDR3nt: TGCGCCAGCAGCTACAATCACGGGGTAGAGACCCAGTACTTC
v_gene: TRBV19; d_gene: NA; abundance: NA; j_gene: TRBJ2-2; CDR3aa: CASSIVQGGGELFF; CDR3nt: TGTGCCAGTAGTATAGTTCAGGGAGGCGGGGAGCTGTTTTTT
v_gene: TRBV7-6; d_gene: NA; abundance: NA; j_gene: TRBJ2-1; CDR3aa: CASSLNTVRDEQFF; CDR3nt: TGTGCCAGCAGCTTAAATACAGTGAGGGATGAGCAGTTCTTC
v_gene: TRBV4-1; d_gene: TRBD1; abundance: NA; j_gene: TRBJ1-4; CDR3aa: CASSQTGTGVSDEKLFF; CDR3nt: TGCGCCAGCAGCCAAACCGGGACAGGGGTGAGCGATGAAAAACTGTTTTTT
v_gene: TRBV11-2; d_gene: TRBD2; abundance: NA; j_gene: TRBJ2-7; CDR3aa: CASSFRLASYEQYF; CDR3nt: TGTGCCAGCAGCTTTAGACTAGCTTCCTACGAGCAGTACTTC
v_gene: TRBV19; d_gene: TRBD1; abundance: NA; j_gene: TRBJ1-1; CDR3aa: CATGTGSNTEAFF; CDR3nt: TGTGCCACCGGGACAGGGTCGAACACTGAAGCTTTCTTT
v_gene: TRBV19; d_gene: NA; abundance: NA; j_gene: TRBJ1-1; CDR3aa: CASSVMAEEAFF; CDR3nt: TGTGCCAGTAGTGTAATGGCAGAAGAAGCTTTCTTT
v_gene: TRBV11-3; d_gene: TRBD1; abundance: NA; j_gene: TRBJ2-7; CDR3aa: CASISFDRENFDEQYF; CDR3nt: TGTGCCAGCATTAGTTTCGACAGGGAAAATTTCGACGAGCAGTACTTC
v_gene: TRBV6-2/TRBV6-3; d_gene: NA; abundance: NA; j_gene: TRBJ2-1; CDR3aa: CASSYSSEVEQFF; CDR3nt: TGTGCCAGCAGTTACTCCTCGGAGGTGGAGCAGTTCTTC
v_gene: TRBV7-2; d_gene: TRBD2; abundance: NA; j_gene: TRBJ2-5; CDR3aa: CASSWTSGQETQYF; CDR3nt: TGTGCCAGCAGTTGGACTAGCGGCCAAGAGACCCAGTACTTC
v_gene: TRBV30; d_gene: NA; abundance: NA; j_gene: TRBJ2-5; CDR3aa: CAWSPGRGVLQETQYF; CDR3nt: TGTGCCTGGAGTCCCGGCAGGGGTGTCCTCCAAGAGACCCAGTACTTC
v_gene: TRBV18; d_gene: NA; abundance: few; j_gene: TRBJ1-1; CDR3aa: CASSPNRAEAFF; CDR3nt: TGTGCCAGCTCGCCAAACCGGGCTGAAGCTTTCTTT
v_gene: TRBV5-4; d_gene: TRBD1; abundance: NA; j_gene: TRBJ2-3; CDR3aa: CASSFLRQGASDTQYF; CDR3nt: TGTGCCAGCAGCTTCCTTCGGCAGGGGGCATCAGATACGCAGTATTTT
v_gene: TRBV11-2; d_gene: TRBD2; abundance: NA; j_gene: TRBJ2-1; CDR3aa: CASSFASGSPQSQQFF; CDR3nt: TGTGCCAGCAGCTTTGCTAGCGGGAGCCCCCAATCGCAGCAGTTCTTC
v_gene: TRBV19; d_gene: NA; abundance: NA; j_gene: TRBJ1-2; CDR3aa: CASRVPLGQGHYGYTF; CDR3nt: TGTGCCAGTAGGGTCCCCTTGGGTCAGGGGCACTATGGCTACACCTTC
v_gene: TRBV6-5; d_gene: NA; abundance: few; j_gene: TRBJ1-1; CDR3aa: CASSSRLSNTEAFF; CDR3nt: TGTGCCAGCAGTTCACGACTCTCGAACACTGAAGCTTTCTTT
v_gene: TRBV30; d_gene: NA; abundance: NA; j_gene: TRBJ2-7; CDR3aa: CAWSSLRDYEQYF; CDR3nt: TGTGCCTGGAGTTCCCTTCGAGACTACGAGCAGTACTTC
v_gene: TRBV5-1; d_gene: NA; abundance: NA; j_gene: TRBJ1-2; CDR3aa: CASSLAKTDYGYTF; CDR3nt: TGCGCCAGCAGCTTGGCCAAGACAGACTATGGCTACACCTTC
v_gene: TRBV7-9; d_gene: TRBD2; abundance: NA; j_gene: TRBJ2-1; CDR3aa: CASGAGFNEQFF; CDR3nt: TGTGCCAGCGGAGCGGGATTCAATGAGCAGTTCTTC
v_gene: TRBV10-1; d_gene: NA; abundance: NA; j_gene: TRBJ1-2; CDR3aa: CASSGTNYGYTF; CDR3nt: TGCGCCAGCAGTGGTACTAACTATGGCTACACCTTC